Below, one TCR beta chain is given with its context. The sample belongs to a study of technical replicates of blood from several donors. The method was immunoSEQ multiplex PCR; TCRdb's version includes in-frame clones alone and lacks a portion of them. The table lists some 13,000 clones, 80% to 85% of them singletons. The CDR3 runs to 17 residues. The J segment lost 6 bases and the V segment lost 4 bases, leaving 15 bases of the junction unmatched. CDR1 is WSHSY, CDR2 SAAADI, per germline. The chain uses TRBV10-2 and TRBJ2-1, with 7 bases matching TRBD2. This sequence originates from a human donor in good health. The material sequenced was PBMCs. CDR3 region: CASSVPLAAPRGNEQFF. The CDR3, as DNA: TGCGCCAGCAGTGTTCCTCTAGCGGCCCCCCGGGGCAATGAGCAGTTCTTC.